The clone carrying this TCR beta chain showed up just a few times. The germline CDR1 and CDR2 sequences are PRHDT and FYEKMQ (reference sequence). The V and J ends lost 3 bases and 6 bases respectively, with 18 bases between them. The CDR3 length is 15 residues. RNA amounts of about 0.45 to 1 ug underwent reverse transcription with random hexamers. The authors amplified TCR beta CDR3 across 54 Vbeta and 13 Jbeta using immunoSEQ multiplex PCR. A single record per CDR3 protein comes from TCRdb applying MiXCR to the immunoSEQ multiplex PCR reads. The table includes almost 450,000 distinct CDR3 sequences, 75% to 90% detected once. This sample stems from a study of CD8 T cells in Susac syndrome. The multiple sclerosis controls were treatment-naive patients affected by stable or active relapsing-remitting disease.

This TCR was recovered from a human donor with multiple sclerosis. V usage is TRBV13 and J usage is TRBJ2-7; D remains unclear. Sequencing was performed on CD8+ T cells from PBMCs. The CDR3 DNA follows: TGTGCCAGCAGCTTGAACAGTGGGCCTCCCGGCGAGCAGTACTTC. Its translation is CASSLNSGPPGEQYF.